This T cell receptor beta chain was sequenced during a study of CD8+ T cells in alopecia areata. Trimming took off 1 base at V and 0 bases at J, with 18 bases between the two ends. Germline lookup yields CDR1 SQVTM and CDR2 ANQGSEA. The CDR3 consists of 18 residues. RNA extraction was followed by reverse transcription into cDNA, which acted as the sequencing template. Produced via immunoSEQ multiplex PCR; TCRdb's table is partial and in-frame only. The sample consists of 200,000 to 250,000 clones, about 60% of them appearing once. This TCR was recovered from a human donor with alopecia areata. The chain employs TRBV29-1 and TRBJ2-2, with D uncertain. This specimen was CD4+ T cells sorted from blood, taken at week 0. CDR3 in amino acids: CSVEGLLRENANTGELFF. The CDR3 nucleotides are TGCAGCGTTGAAGGGCTCTTGAGAGAAAACGCGAACACCGGGGAGCTGTTTTTT.